This T cell receptor beta chain was identified during a study of T cell responses to AZD1222 COVID-19 vaccine. Only in-frame clones appear in the TCRdb table, and some are missing; sequencing was by immunoSEQ multiplex PCR. Of roughly 120,000 clones in the sample, 88% were seen once. This clone was seen only a few times. Germline V gene lookup returns CDR1 MGHRA and CDR2 YSYEKL. The CDR3 sequence is 13 residues long. The ends were cut back, 0 bases at V and 7 bases at J, with 7 bases in the middle. This chain uses TRBV4-1 with TRBJ1-5; no definite D call. Here the sequenced sample was peripheral blood, taken on day 0 of MenACWY control vaccination. The source is an adult in good health. The CDR3 loop reads CASSQDRKQPQHF. The CDR3 region has the DNA TGCGCCAGCAGCCAAGACAGGAAGCAGCCCCAGCATTTT.